This entry lists 10 T cell receptor beta chains sequenced from one sample in a study of T cell clonality in common variable immunodeficiency. Sequencing was performed with immunoSEQ multiplex PCR; in TCRdb, only in-frame clones are kept and a portion is missing. The sample was found to contain 35,000 to 50,000 clones, and every one recurs. The material sequenced was peripheral blood mononuclear cells. All receptors come from a person aged 18 to 69 in good health.

This clone was recorded many times. The read ends 3 residues early relative to the CDR3; the germline J gene fills the gap. The chain employs TRBV7-9 and TRBJ1-2; 8 positions agree with TRBD1. Germline values: CDR1 SEHNR, CDR2 FQNEAQ (reference sequence). This CDR3 spans 13 amino acids. The CDR3 loop reads CASSSVTGEGYTF. The covered CDR3 bases are TGTGCCAGCAGCTCAGTGACAGGGGAAGGC.

Many counts were recorded for this clone. From the germline J gene comes the end of the CDR3, since the read stops 3 residues before it. The chain carries TRBV9 and TRBJ2-1, with TRBD2 matching over 11 bases. V shed 4 bases and J 7 bases; nucleotides not matched to a gene: 10. The germline V gene has CDR1 SGDLS and CDR2 YYNGEE. CDR3 length: 16 residues. Incomplete CDR3 DNA: TGTGCCAGCAGCCCGTTTTCGACTAGCGGGGTGAATGAG. This sequence encodes CASSPFSTSGVNE. The full CDR3 reads CASSPFSTSGVNEQFF. The entire variable domain, with the rest obtained from reference TRBV9 and TRBJ2-1, is as follows: DSGVTQTPKHLITATGQRVTLRCSPRSGDLSVYWYQQSLDQGLQFLIQYYNGEERAKGNILERFSAQQFPDLHSELNLSSLELGDSALYFCASSPFSTSGVNEQFFGPGTRLTVL.

Many counts were recorded for this clone. The observed sequence ends 3 residues before the CDR3 terminus, with the missing tail filled in from the germline J gene. This chain connects TRBV7-9 to TRBJ1-5, with TRBD1 identical over 7 bases. The CDR3 has 13 residues. V shed 5 bases, J shed 9 bases, and the junction held 7 bases outside the gene matches. Germline V gene lookup returns CDR1 SEHNR and CDR2 FQNEAQ (reference sequence). The CDR3 spells CASSRTGLWPQHF. The DNA read from the CDR3 is TGTGCCAGCAGCCGGACAGGCCTTTGGCCC.

This clone was counted ten times or more. Read data end 3 residues before the CDR3 end; the end is taken from the germline J gene. The chain carries TRBV19 and TRBJ2-5; D gene uncertain. Deletions cut 1 base from V and 3 bases from J, with 6 bases between. The CDR3 loop spans 13 amino acids. The V gene's germline CDR1 is LNHDA and CDR2 SQIVND (reference sequence). The part of the CDR3 DNA that was read is TGTGCCAGTAGTATAGGCAGCGAAGAGACC. Its translation is CASSIGSEET. The whole CDR3 protein is CASSIGSEETQYF. The full variable domain, rest sourced from reference TRBV19 and TRBJ2-5, is DGGITQSPKYLFRKEGQNVTLSCEQNLNHDAMYWYRQDPGQGLRLIYYSQIVNDFQKGDIAEGYSVSREKKESFPLTVTSAQKNPTAFYLCASSIGSEETQYFGPGTRLLVL.

This clone appeared many times. The CDR3 loop reads CAWSVGGGLYNEQFF. The sequenced part of the CDR3 DNA is TGTGCCTGGAGTGTAGGCGGGGGCCTATACAATGAG. V and J are TRBV30 and TRBJ2-1; TRBD2 might be the D (7 bases). The CDR3 end falls 3 residues outside the read, so it is completed with the germline J gene. CDR1 is GTSNPN, CDR2 SVGIG, per germline (reference sequence). The CDR3 is 15 residues long. Trimming took off 0 bases at V and 4 bases at J, with 13 bases between the two ends. Supplemented by reference TRBV30 and TRBJ2-1, the full variable domain reads SQTIHQWPATLVQPVGSPLSLECTVEGTSNPNLYWYRQAAGRGLQLLFYSVGIGQISSEVPQNLSASRPQDRQFILSSKKLLLSDSGFYLCAWSVGGGLYNEQFFGPGTRLTVL.

There are a few counts of this clone. Read coverage stops 3 residues before the CDR3 terminus; the germline J gene supplies the remainder. The chain carries TRBV2 and TRBJ2-5; 10 nucleotides agree with TRBD2. The CDR3 runs 14 residues. Germline CDR1 and CDR2: SNHLY and FYNNEI. Incomplete CDR3 DNA: TGTGCCAGCAGGCCGAGGGCTAGCGGGGGAACC. Translating it yields CASRPRASGGT. The whole CDR3 region reads CASRPRASGGTQYF.

This clone was counted at least ten times. The read is 3 residues too short to cover the CDR3 end, so that end is filled in from the germline J gene. The chain links TRBV20-1 to TRBJ2-2, with 9 nucleotides matching TRBD2. The J segment lost 6 bases and the V segment lost 3 bases, leaving 14 bases of the junction unmatched. Germline assignment: CDR1 DFQATT and CDR2 SNEGSKA (reference sequence). The CDR3 sequence is 17 residues long. The CDR3 loop is CSASSLSGGRAAGELFF. Partial CDR3 DNA: TGCAGTGCTAGCTCCCTATCTGGCGGGAGGGCCGCCGGGGAG.

Details on this clone: The read comes to an end 3 residues before the CDR3 does, leaving the germline J gene to fill in the end. V gene TRBV6-1 combines with J gene TRBJ1-4; no clear D gene. The germline V gene encodes CDR1 MNHNS and CDR2 SASEGT. The CDR3 spans 12 residues. The CDR3 here is CASRETNSPLFF. The sequenced CDR3 bases are TGTGCCAGCAGGGAAACTAATTCACCA.

This clone was picked up many times. The read is 3 residues too short to cover the CDR3 end, so that end is filled in from the germline J gene. The chain carries TRBV30 and TRBJ1-5; weak D call: TRBD1 (5 bases). Germline V CDR1 and CDR2: GTSNPN, SVGIG (reference sequence). CDR3 length: 15 amino acids. Trimming pared 0 bases from V and 7 bases from J, leaving 16 bases between. CDR3 protein: CAWSVQRGIGQPQHF. The covered CDR3 bases are TGTGCCTGGAGTGTACAAAGGGGCATCGGGCAGCCC.

This clone was counted many times. The CDR3: CASSQDSQGAWYTGELFF. The CDR3 DNA, read in part, is TGCGCCAGCAGCCAAGATTCGCAGGGGGCTTGGTACACCGGGGAG. The rearrangement uses TRBV4-1 and TRBJ2-2, with 8 bases identical to TRBD1. The read halts 3 residues ahead of the CDR3 end, with the missing end drawn from the germline J gene. The germline CDR1 and CDR2 sequences are MGHRA and YSYEKL. The CDR3 sequence is 18 residues long. V shed 0 bases and J 3 bases; nucleotides not matched to a gene: 9.